Listed below are T cell receptor beta chains from one sample, sequenced in a study of CD8+ T cells in alopecia areata. Using immunoSEQ multiplex PCR, the repertoire was profiled, and TCRdb retains in-frame clones only, with some absent. The sample has some 240,000 clones; about 53% are singletons. Sequencing was performed on CD4+ T cells sorted from blood, taken at week 0. The receptors stem from a human donor with alopecia areata. Both conserved end residues are part of each CDR3. A D gene is named only where the DNA matches it firmly. The size field is filled for only some rows; it gives once, few, many or a size class.

TRBV27	TRBD1	few	TRBJ1-3	CASRQGFGNTIYF	TGTGCCAGCCGACAGGGGTTTGGAAACACCATATATTTT
TRBV19	TRBD1	-	TRBJ1-5	CASSRQGARQPQHF	TGTGCCAGTAGTAGGCAGGGGGCACGGCAGCCCCAGCATTTT
TRBV5-1	TRBD2	-	TRBJ2-3	CASSLASGGTDTQYF	TGCGCCAGCAGCTTGGCTAGCGGAGGCACAGATACGCAGTATTTT
TRBV27	TRBD1	-	TRBJ2-6	CASSLWTGGVYGANVLTF	TGTGCCAGCAGTTTATGGACAGGGGGCGTCTATGGGGCCAACGTCCTGACTTTC
TRBV7-3	TRBD2	-	TRBJ2-1	CASSPSGGYNEQFF	TGTGCCAGCAGCCCCAGCGGGGGCTACAATGAGCAGTTCTTC
TRBV18	-	-	TRBJ1-5	CASSPDGQQPQHF	TGTGCCAGCTCACCAGACGGACAGCAGCCCCAGCATTTT
TRBV11-1	-	-	TRBJ2-1	CASSSQGSEQFF	TGTGCCAGCAGCTCACAGGGTAGCGAACAGTTCTTC
TRBV29-1	-	few	TRBJ1-1	CSVETGVNTEAFF	TGCAGCGTTGAGACAGGAGTGAACACTGAAGCTTTCTTT
TRBV19	-	-	TRBJ2-3	CASSHFLGRRTTDTQYF	TGTGCCAGTAGTCACTTCTTAGGGAGGCGAACCACCGATACGCAGTATTTT
TRBV19	TRBD2	-	TRBJ2-7	CASSDSGGTYEQYF	TGTGCCAGTAGTGATAGCGGGGGAACCTACGAGCAGTACTTC
TRBV30	-	-	TRBJ1-2	CAWSVGTYYGYTF	TGTGCCTGGAGTGTGGGGACGTACTATGGCTACACCTTC
TRBV6-5	-	-	TRBJ2-1	CASGSSPAGEQFF	TGTGCCAGCGGTTCTAGCCCTGCCGGGGAGCAGTTCTTC
TRBV25-1	TRBD1	-	TRBJ1-2	CASREQGNYGYTF	TGTGCCAGCAGGGAACAGGGGAACTATGGCTACACCTTC
TRBV20-1	TRBD2	-	TRBJ2-3	CSAIGGITQYF	TGCAGTGCTATCGGGGGGATAACGCAGTATTTT
TRBV6-5	TRBD1	-	TRBJ1-5	CASSYSYRGVYQPQHF	TGTGCCAGCAGTTACTCGTACAGGGGAGTGTACCAGCCCCAGCATTTT
TRBV30	TRBD1	few	TRBJ2-3	CAWNQGQGTQYF	TGTGCCTGGAACCAGGGACAGGGGACGCAGTATTTT
TRBV29-1	-	-	TRBJ1-2	CSVESESYTF	TGCAGCGTTGAATCCGAAAGCTACACCTTC
TRBV2	-	-	TRBJ2-2	CASREDAVGELFF	TGTGCCAGCAGAGAGGACGCGGTCGGGGAGCTGTTTTTT
TRBV29-1	-	-	TRBJ2-1	CSVARGFDNEQFF	TGCAGCGTTGCAAGGGGTTTCGACAATGAGCAGTTCTTC
TRBV5-1	-	-	TRBJ2-3	CASSLWRDRTDTQYF	TGCGCCAGCAGCTTGTGGCGGGACCGCACAGATACGCAGTATTTT
TRBV30	-	-	TRBJ1-2	CAWRTRSNYGYTF	TGTGCCTGGAGGACCAGATCTAACTATGGCTACACCTTC
TRBV6-5	-	-	TRBJ1-5	CASSPQRDWAQHF	TGTGCCAGCAGCCCCCAACGGGATTGGGCCCAGCATTTT
TRBV5-4	TRBD1	-	TRBJ2-1	CASSVRQGGVGEQFF	TGTGCCAGCAGCGTTAGACAGGGCGGAGTAGGCGAGCAGTTCTTC
TRBV29-1	-	-	TRBJ1-4	CSVESGGKLFF	TGCAGCGTTGAATCGGGGGGAAAACTGTTTTTT